These 25 T cell receptor beta chains share one sample of origin, sequenced in a study of immune cell composition in non-small cell lung cancer. Assay: immunoSEQ multiplex PCR; the TCRdb copy retains only in-frame clones and omits some. The repertoire includes 770 or so clones, around 69% of them detected once, and 18% sits in the top ten. The normal lung sample lay at least 3 cm, and maximally far, from the tumour. Sequencing was done on a sample of non-adjacent lung tissue. All receptors come from a human donor with non-small cell lung cancer.

The J gene is TRBJ2-7, the V gene TRBV7-8, with no clear D. Germline V CDR1 and CDR2: SGHVS, FQNEAQ. Trimming removed 1 base from V and 2 bases from J, with 12 bases in between. The length of the CDR3 is 15 residues. The CDR3 is CASSLDIDLTYEQYF. CDR3 nucleotides: TGTGCCAGCAGCTTAGACATCGATTTGACCTACGAGCAGTACTTC.

The rearrangement uses TRBV21-1 and TRBJ1-3; the table's D call TRBD1 went unverified against the DNA. TRBV21-1 is a pseudogene locus. The CDR3 consists of 18 residues. The CDR3 sequence: CASSEIGGGRDTGNTIYF. CDR3 DNA: TGTGCCAGCAGCGAGATAGGTGGTGGCCGAGACACTGGAAACACCATATATTTT.

This rearrangement joins TRBV6-4 to TRBJ2-1; weak D call: TRBD1 (6 bases). The CDR3 sequence is 14 residues long. CDR1 is MRHNA, CDR2 SNTAGT, per germline. Trimming stripped 0 bases from V and 5 bases from J, with 8 bases between. The CDR3: CASSDSGAHNEQFF. In nucleotides, the CDR3 is TGTGCCAGCAGTGACTCGGGGGCCCACAATGAGCAGTTCTTC.

V is TRBV6-5 and J is TRBJ2-7, with D perhaps TRBD2 (5 bases). CDR1 is MNHEY and CDR2 is SVGAGI in the germline V gene. The V and J ends lost 6 bases and 5 bases respectively, with 17 bases between them. The length of the CDR3 is 14 residues. The CDR3 loop is CASRPPRGSHEQYF. The CDR3 nucleotides read TGTGCCAGCAGACCCCCCCGAGGGAGTCACGAGCAGTACTTC.

The chain couples TRBV7-9 to TRBJ2-7; 9 nucleotides align to TRBD2. This CDR3 is 13 amino acids long. Trimming took 1 base from V and 6 from J; bases not matched to a gene: 1. Germline loops: CDR1 SEHNR, CDR2 FQNEAQ (reference sequence). The CDR3 DNA follows: TGTGCCAGCAGCTTAGAACTAGCGGGCGAGCAGTACTTC. This codes for CASSLELAGEQYF.

This clone has only one observation. The chain links TRBV5-1 to TRBJ2-5, with 12 bases identical to TRBD2. With V trimmed by 7 bases and J by 4 bases, 5 bases remained unmatched. Germline V gene sequence: CDR1 SGHRS, CDR2 YFSETQ. The CDR3 has 14 amino acids. CDR3 loop: CASETSGGSETQYF. The CDR3 DNA follows: TGCGCCAGCGAGACTAGCGGGGGTTCAGAGACCCAGTACTTC.

This chain joins TRBV6-1 and TRBJ2-7; D may be TRBD1 (6 bases). The CDR3 consists of 14 residues. Trimming stripped 8 bases from V and 1 base from J, with 15 bases between. Germline V gives CDR1 MNHNS, CDR2 SASEGT. CDR3 in amino acids: CASSRDTESYEQYF. The CDR3 DNA sequence: TGTGCCAGCTCCCGGGACACCGAGTCCTACGAGCAGTACTTC.

The gene calls are TRBV2 and TRBJ1-5, with D possibly being TRBD1 (6 bases). Trimming removed 7 bases at V and 6 bases at J, with 16 bases between. The germline V gene has CDR1 SNHLY and CDR2 FYNNEI. CDR3 size: 14 residues. The CDR3 DNA is TGTGCCAGCACCGGGGGGGGCTTCGTTCAGCCCCAGCATTTT. This sequence encodes CASTGGGFVQPQHF.

The chain couples TRBV19 to TRBJ1-5, with TRBD1 identical over 8 bases. The V segment lost 6 bases and the J segment 0 bases; nucleotides outside the gene matches: 4. The germline V gene encodes CDR1 LNHDA and CDR2 SQIVND (reference sequence). The length of the CDR3 is 15 residues. The CDR3 loop reads CASSGQGNSNQPQHF. The DNA of the CDR3 is TGTGCCAGTAGCGGACAGGGAAATAGCAATCAGCCCCAGCATTTT.

The gene calls are TRBV7-7 and TRBJ2-3; D is ambiguous. CDR1 and CDR2 from the germline V gene are SSHAT and FNYEAQ (reference sequence). V was clipped by 5 bases and J by 0 bases, with 9 bases between them. The CDR3 has 14 amino acids. CDR3 bases: TGTGCCAGCAGCCAGGTGTTTAGCACAGATACGCAGTATTTT. This translates into CASSQVFSTDTQYF.

The chain is built from TRBV5-5 and TRBJ1-2; 7 nucleotides align to TRBD1. J lost 6 bases, V lost 1 base, and 6 bases had no gene match. This CDR3 has 14 amino acids. Germline-derived CDR1 and CDR2 are SGHKS and YYEKEE (reference sequence). CDR3: CASSLRGQPHGYTF. Here the CDR3 DNA reads TGTGCCAGCAGCTTGAGGGGACAGCCACATGGCTACACCTTC.

This sequence joins TRBV11-3 and TRBJ2-2; 9 bases are a match to TRBD2. Per the germline V gene, CDR1 is SGHNT and CDR2 is YENEEA. This CDR3 has 16 amino acids. V gave up 4 bases and J gave up 0 bases; unmatched junction bases: 3. The CDR3 nucleotides are TGTGCCAGCAGCTACCTAGCGGGAACGAACACCGGGGAGCTGTTTTTT. Translated: CASSYLAGTNTGELFF. The variable domain in full, with the rest retrieved from reference TRBV11-3 and TRBJ2-2, is EAGVVQSPRYKIIEKKQPVAFWCNPISGHNTLYWYLQNLGQGPELLIRYENEEAVDDSQLPKDRFSAERLKGVDSTLKIQPAELGDSAVYLCASSYLAGTNTGELFFGEGSRLTVL.

J is TRBJ2-5 and V is TRBV19; D is possibly TRBD1 (6 bases). The CDR3 has 13 amino acids. Trimming removed 6 bases from V and 0 bases from J, with 8 bases in between. Per the germline V gene, CDR1 is LNHDA and CDR2 is SQIVND (reference sequence). As DNA, the CDR3 is TGTGCCAGTAGAGGACAGTACCAAGAGACCCAGTACTTC. Its protein is CASRGQYQETQYF.

This clone was recorded only once. The gene calls are TRBV7-9 and TRBJ2-3; 9 bases are a match to TRBD1. The trim removed 8 bases at V and 3 bases at J, leaving 6 bases unmatched. Germline values: CDR1 SEHNR, CDR2 FQNEAQ (reference sequence). CDR3 length equals 14 residues. CDR3 bases: TGTGCCAGCGGATGGGGACAGGGAACAGATACGCAGTATTTT. It codes for CASGWGQGTDTQYF.

This sequence joins TRBV11-2 and TRBJ2-7; a possible D gene is TRBD1 (5 bases). This CDR3 is built from 12 residues. Germline CDR1 SGHAT, CDR2 FQNNGV. The ends were cut back, 6 bases at V and 0 bases at J, with 6 bases in the middle. CDR3 sequence: CASRDSSYEQYF. CDR3 DNA sequence: TGTGCCAGCAGAGACAGCTCCTACGAGCAGTACTTC.

This sequence joins TRBV7-6 and TRBJ2-1, with 8 positions matching TRBD1. The CDR3 covers 15 residues. The germline V gene has CDR1 SGHVS and CDR2 FNYEAQ. The V segment lost 4 bases and the J segment 2 bases; nucleotides outside the gene matches: 4. CDR3 amino acids: CASSSGTGPYNEQFF. The CDR3 DNA follows: TGTGCCAGCAGCTCCGGGACAGGCCCCTACAATGAGCAGTTCTTC.

The chain has TRBV30 and TRBJ1-4; D remains unclear. The germline V gene encodes CDR1 GTSNPN and CDR2 SVGIG (reference sequence). The CDR3 is made up of 14 amino acids. V shed 3 bases and J shed 7 bases, with 15 bases lying between them. This chain's CDR3 is CAWRAGIESEKLFF. For the CDR3, the DNA is TGTGCCTGGAGGGCAGGAATCGAGTCTGAAAAACTGTTTTTT.

This clone ranks as hyperexpanded. V usage is TRBV28 and J usage is TRBJ2-1, with TRBD2 matching over 7 bases. CDR1 is MDHEN and CDR2 is SYDVKM in the germline V gene. The CDR3 has 15 residues. V lost 7 bases to trimming and J lost 0 bases; unmatched junction nucleotides: 6. The CDR3 reads CASILGRDSYNEQFF. The CDR3 nucleotides read TGTGCCAGCATCCTAGGGAGGGACTCCTACAATGAGCAGTTCTTC.

The gene calls are TRBV7-8 and TRBJ1-2; 8 bases agree with TRBD1. The CDR3 runs 15 residues. Trimming at V came to 2 bases and at J to 6 bases, leaving 8 bases not matched to a gene. CDR1 SGHVS and CDR2 FQNEAQ come from the germline V gene. In nucleotides, the CDR3 is TGTGCCAGCAGCTTATTACGGACAGGGTTGGATGGCTACACCTTC. It yields the protein CASSLLRTGLDGYTF.

V usage is TRBV19 and J usage is TRBJ2-7, with 8 bases matching TRBD2. Trimming removed 5 bases from V and 3 bases from J; junction bases left unmatched: 12. Germline V gene data show CDR1 as LNHDA and CDR2 as SQIVND (reference sequence). This CDR3 spans 16 amino acids. The CDR3 DNA follows: TGTGCCAGTAGTTCCTCAGCCGGGGGGGCAGTCTACGAGCAGTACTTC. This gives the protein CASSSSAGGAVYEQYF.

The chain combines TRBV21-1 with TRBJ1-2; no check of the table's D call, TRBD1, against the DNA was made. TRBV21-1 is tagged as a pseudogene. The CDR3 has 17 residues. In DNA form, the CDR3 reads TGTGCCAGCACCCGAGTATTTCAGGGCCCAGCTAACTATGGCTACACCTTC. This gives the protein CASTRVFQGPANYGYTF.

Only a few counts were recorded for this clone. The chain has TRBV2 and TRBJ2-1; D uncertain. Trimming cost V 4 bases and J 10 bases, with 11 bases left between them. This CDR3 region has 12 residues. From germline, CDR1 is SNHLY and CDR2 FYNNEI. The DNA of the CDR3 is TGTGCCAGCAGTGCGCAGGCTACAGAGCAGTTCTTC. It yields the protein CASSAQATEQFF. Supplemented by reference TRBV2 and TRBJ2-1, the full variable domain reads EPEVTQTPSHQVTQMGQEVILRCVPISNHLYFYWYRQILGQKVEFLVSFYNNEISEKSEIFDDQFSVERPDGSNFTLKIRSTKLEDSAMYFCASSAQATEQFFGPGTRLTVL.

V gene TRBV29-1 combines with J gene TRBJ1-3; weak D call: TRBD1 (5 bases). The V end was cut by 4 bases, the J end by 4 bases, with 17 bases between. Germline V gene sequence: CDR1 SQVTM, CDR2 ANQGSEA. The CDR3 totals 15 residues. In nucleotides, the CDR3 is TGCAGCGTTGTCCTTAACCAGGGAAAGGGAAACACCATATATTTT. Amino acid sequence: CSVVLNQGKGNTIYF.

This clone is large. The chain employs TRBV5-1 and TRBJ2-5; tentative D call: TRBD1 (5 bases). This CDR3 comprises 16 residues. Germline V gene data show CDR1 as SGHRS and CDR2 as YFSETQ. Trimming left V 4 bases short and J 5 bases short, with 21 bases between. The CDR3 protein is CASSHRIRVYWETQYF. As DNA, the CDR3 is TGCGCCAGCAGCCACCGCATCAGGGTGTATTGGGAGACCCAGTACTTC.

The rearrangement uses TRBV5-8 and TRBJ2-7; D not certain. This CDR3 spans 12 amino acids. V lost 4 bases and J lost 5, with 10 bases in between. Germline CDR1 SGHTS, CDR2 YDEGEE. CDR3 region: CASSRHQNEQYF. The CDR3 DNA is TGTGCCAGCAGCCGCCACCAGAACGAGCAGTACTTC.